The next 21 T cell receptor beta chains were all read from a single sample in a study of blood T cell repertoires in COVID-19. Profiled with immunoSEQ multiplex PCR; TCRdb holds only in-frame clones, not every one. Altogether about 68,000 clones are present, more than 80% being singletons, with the ten largest covering roughly 7.2%. Sequenced input: peripheral blood. These receptor sequences come from a human donor in a cohort sampled during active COVID-19.

The chain uses TRBV3-1 (or the pseudogene TRBV3-2) and TRBJ2-5, with D perhaps matching TRBD1 (6 bases). Trimming removed 1 base at V and 5 bases at J, with 14 bases between. The CDR3 is 15 amino acids. From germline, CDR1 is LGHDT and CDR2 YNNKEL (reference sequence). CDR3 region: CASSQGTVGLETQYF. The CDR3 DNA is TGTGCCAGCAGCCAAGGGACAGTTGGTTTGGAGACCCAGTACTTC.

J is TRBJ1-5 and V is TRBV6-5, with D hard to call. Between the trimmed V and J ends, which lost 6 bases and 3 bases, there was a span of 9 bases. The length of the CDR3 is 13 residues. Germline V lookup: CDR1 MNHEY, CDR2 SVGAGI. The CDR3 reads CASRSGVNQPQHF. The CDR3 DNA reads TGTGCCAGCAGATCCGGGGTCAATCAGCCCCAGCATTTT.

The CDR3 DNA reads TGTGCCAGCAGCCAAGGGGCGGGGGGGCCCTACAATGAGCAGTTCTTC. It codes for CASSQGAGGPYNEQFF. V is TRBV11-2 and J is TRBJ2-1; TRBD2 matches 9 bases. V shed 5 bases, J shed 2 bases, and the junction held 7 bases outside the gene matches. Germline loops: CDR1 SGHAT, CDR2 FQNNGV. The CDR3 is 16 amino acids. Full variable domain (remainder filled in from reference TRBV11-2 and TRBJ2-1): EAGVAQSPRYKIIEKRQSVAFWCNPISGHATLYWYQQILGQGPKLLIQFQNNGVVDDSQLPKDRFSAERLKGVDSTLKIQPAKLEDSAVYLCASSQGAGGPYNEQFFGPGTRLTVL.

The chain employs TRBV4-1 and TRBJ2-1; 7 bases are a match to TRBD2. V dropped 0 bases and J dropped 2; count of bases not matched to a gene: 7. Germline V gene lookup returns CDR1 MGHRA and CDR2 YSYEKL. CDR3 length: 17 residues. CDR3 bases: TGCGCCAGCAGCCAAGATCCGGAGCGGGGACCCTACAATGAGCAGTTCTTC. Protein sequence: CASSQDPERGPYNEQFF.

The chain uses TRBV9 and TRBJ2-5; 16 bases match TRBD2. The CDR3 covers 18 residues. V shed 4 bases, J shed 5 bases, and the junction held 11 bases outside the gene matches. Germline lookup yields CDR1 SGDLS and CDR2 YYNGEE. The CDR3 region is CASSPGTSGGVIRETQYF. In DNA form, the CDR3 reads TGTGCCAGCAGCCCAGGGACTAGCGGGGGGGTTATCAGGGAGACCCAGTACTTC. The entire variable domain, with the rest obtained from reference TRBV9 and TRBJ2-5, is as follows: DSGVTQTPKHLITATGQRVTLRCSPRSGDLSVYWYQQSLDQGLQFLIQYYNGEERAKGNILERFSAQQFPDLHSELNLSSLELGDSALYFCASSPGTSGGVIRETQYFGPGTRLLVL.

V gene TRBV7-2 combines with J gene TRBJ2-7, with D possibly matching TRBD2 (5 bases). Trimming removed 4 bases from V and 4 bases from J, with 17 bases in between. Germline values: CDR1 SGHTA, CDR2 FQGNSA. The CDR3 sequence is 15 residues long. CDR3 amino acids: CASSSSTGMGYEQYF. DNA for the CDR3: TGTGCCAGCAGCTCCTCGACGGGGATGGGTTACGAGCAGTACTTC.

The chain employs TRBV7-9 and TRBJ2-3, with 8 bases fitting TRBD2. Losses at the gene ends were 7 bases for V and 3 bases for J; bases not matched to a gene: 9. CDR3 size: 15 residues. Germline V lookup: CDR1 SEHNR, CDR2 FQNEAQ (reference sequence). The CDR3 here is CASTTAGGSTDTQYF. The DNA for the CDR3 is TGTGCCAGCACCACTGCGGGGGGCTCGACAGATACGCAGTATTTT.

This clone was observed a few times. V usage is TRBV9 and J usage is TRBJ1-4, with D hard to call. V shed 4 bases and J shed 4 bases, with 11 bases lying between them. The CDR3 totals 14 residues. The germline V gene has CDR1 SGDLS and CDR2 YYNGEE. The CDR3 DNA follows: TGTGCCAGCAGCTCGGGGAGAGGTAATGAAAAACTGTTTTTT. This encodes CASSSGRGNEKLFF.

The genes are TRBV29-1 and TRBJ2-3; possibly TRBD1 for D (6 bases). The V end lost 3 bases, the J end lost 1 base, and 14 bases lay between the germline ends. The CDR3 contains 15 residues. The germline gives CDR1 SQVTM, CDR2 ANQGSEA. The CDR3 loop reads CSVEGQGLGTDTQYF. The DNA for the CDR3 is TGCAGCGTTGAGGGTCAGGGGCTGGGCACAGATACGCAGTATTTT.

The chain recombines TRBV10-3 with TRBJ1-1; D unclear. The V end lost 0 bases, the J end lost 1 base, and 9 bases lay between the germline ends. Germline loops: CDR1 ENHRY, CDR2 SYGVKD. The CDR3 contains 15 residues. The CDR3: CAISESGGRNTEAFF. DNA for the CDR3: TGTGCCATCAGTGAGTCAGGCGGGAGGAACACTGAAGCTTTCTTT.

This clone has only one observation. The gene calls are TRBV6-1 and TRBJ2-6; D not resolved. This CDR3 has 16 residues. The V end was cut by 3 bases, the J end by 2 bases, with 11 bases between. From germline, CDR1 is MNHNS and CDR2 SASEGT. CDR3 in amino acids: CASSELWSAGANVLTF. In DNA, the CDR3 is TGTGCCAGCAGTGAGTTGTGGAGCGCTGGGGCCAACGTCCTGACTTTC.

CDR3 amino acids: CATSRVQGHEQFF. As DNA, the CDR3 is TGTGCCACCAGCAGAGTACAGGGCCATGAGCAGTTCTTC. The chain recombines TRBV15 with TRBJ2-1, with D possibly being TRBD1 (6 bases). The CDR3 runs 13 residues. V gave up 1 base and J gave up 8 bases, with 9 bases separating them. Germline V gene data show CDR1 as LNHNV and CDR2 as YYDKDF (reference sequence).

The chain is built from TRBV11-2 and TRBJ1-2; a possible D gene is TRBD1 (5 bases). Looked up from germline, CDR1 is SGHAT and CDR2 is FQNNGV. The CDR3 sequence is 15 residues long. Trimming took 0 bases from V and 7 from J, leaving 15 bases between them. DNA for the CDR3: TGTGCCAGCAGCTTAGAGGGGCGGACGGAAGGTGGCTACACCTTC. This sequence encodes CASSLEGRTEGGYTF.

V is TRBV27 and J is TRBJ2-5; 11 bases are a match to TRBD1. J was trimmed by 2 bases and V by 2 bases; bases with no gene match: 7. The CDR3 has 17 residues. The germline V gene encodes CDR1 MNHEY and CDR2 SMNVEV (reference sequence). CDR3 in amino acids: CASSLGDRGWGQETQYF. Written as DNA, the CDR3 is TGTGCCAGCAGTTTAGGGGACAGGGGGTGGGGGCAAGAGACCCAGTACTTC.

V and J are TRBV7-8 and TRBJ1-2; tentative D call: TRBD1 (5 bases). The CDR3 contains 15 residues. Germline-derived CDR1 and CDR2 are SGHVS and FQNEAQ. Trimming took off 1 base at V and 4 bases at J, with 13 bases between the two ends. The CDR3 is CASSLVTDPAYGYTF. The CDR3 bases are TGTGCCAGCAGCTTAGTGACAGACCCTGCCTATGGCTACACCTTC.

The chain combines TRBV27 with TRBJ1-2, with TRBD1 matching over 9 bases. J lost 1 base, V lost 2 bases, and 8 bases had no gene match. CDR1 and CDR2 from the germline V gene are MNHEY and SMNVEV (reference sequence). The CDR3 loop spans 17 amino acids. For the CDR3, the DNA is TGTGCCAGCAGTTTACAGGGACAGGGCTTCATTAACTATGGCTACACCTTC. It yields the protein CASSLQGQGFINYGYTF.

This rearrangement joins TRBV6-2 or TRBV6-3 to TRBJ2-3, with a possible D match to TRBD2 (6 bases). Germline V gene data show CDR1 as MNHEY and CDR2 as SVGEGT. Trimming stripped 5 bases from V and 3 bases from J, with 18 bases between. This CDR3 is 16 amino acids long. This CDR3 reads CASSPQTSITTDTQYF. CDR3 nucleotide sequence: TGTGCCAGCAGTCCCCAAACTAGCATAACAACAGATACGCAGTATTTT.

The chain carries TRBV19 and TRBJ1-2; D perhaps matches TRBD1 (5 bases). The germline V and J ends were trimmed by 5 bases and 2 bases, with 18 bases remaining between them. The CDR3 contains 16 residues. CDR1 is LNHDA and CDR2 is SQIVND in the germline V gene (reference sequence). The chain's CDR3 is CASSPRRGFRNYGYTF. CDR3 nucleotides: TGTGCCAGTAGTCCCCGAAGGGGATTTCGGAACTATGGCTACACCTTC.

This clone has only one observation. The chain uses TRBV11-2 and TRBJ2-7, with D possibly matching TRBD1 (6 bases). The V end lost 5 bases, the J end lost 3 bases, and 23 bases lay between the germline ends. Germline V lookup: CDR1 SGHAT, CDR2 FQNNGV. The CDR3 length is 17 residues. CDR3 protein: CASSPAFDRKTRYEQYF. DNA of the CDR3: TGTGCCAGCAGCCCAGCATTCGACAGGAAAACCCGCTACGAGCAGTACTTC.

V and J are TRBV9 and TRBJ2-7; 8 bases map to TRBD2. Germline loops: CDR1 SGDLS, CDR2 YYNGEE. V was pared by 0 bases and J by 6 bases, with 5 bases of the junction left unmatched. The CDR3 contains 14 residues. The CDR3 sequence is CASSVGGLAREQYF. CDR3 sequence (DNA): TGTGCCAGCAGCGTAGGTGGACTAGCCCGCGAGCAGTACTTC.

The V call is TRBV12-3 or TRBV12-4, the J call TRBJ1-1; TRBD1 is a possible D gene (6 bases). The V and J ends lost 3 bases and 10 bases respectively, with 9 bases between them. The length of the CDR3 is 11 residues. The DNA of the CDR3 is TGTGCCAGCAGTTTCCCCAGGGGAGCTTTCTTT. Encoded protein: CASSFPRGAFF.